This T cell receptor (beta chain) is from a study of T-cell reconstitution after alpha-beta-depleted transplantation in children. Per the germline V gene, CDR1 is SGHNT and CDR2 is YYREEE (reference sequence). The trim removed 3 bases at V and 7 bases at J, leaving 3 bases unmatched. The CDR3 is made up of 13 amino acids. Library preparation (for TCRbeta) was performed with unique molecular identifiers. TCRdb analysed the PCR reads with MiXCR anew, one entry per CDR3 protein. The sample holds around 530,000 distinct CDR3 sequences, about 30% seen once. Note on this clonotype: A single base separates this from a much larger clone, so it may be a read error.

The material was PBMCs from the stem cell graft donor, obtained from the stem cell graft. This chain connects TRBV5-4 to TRBJ1-4, with TRBD1 matching 7 bases. The receptor's source is a human donor who donated a stem cell graft to a child with aplastic anemia. In DNA form, the CDR3 reads TGTGCCAGCAGCTCCGGACAGGCTGAAAAACTGTTTTTT. Amino acids: CASSSGQAEKLFF.